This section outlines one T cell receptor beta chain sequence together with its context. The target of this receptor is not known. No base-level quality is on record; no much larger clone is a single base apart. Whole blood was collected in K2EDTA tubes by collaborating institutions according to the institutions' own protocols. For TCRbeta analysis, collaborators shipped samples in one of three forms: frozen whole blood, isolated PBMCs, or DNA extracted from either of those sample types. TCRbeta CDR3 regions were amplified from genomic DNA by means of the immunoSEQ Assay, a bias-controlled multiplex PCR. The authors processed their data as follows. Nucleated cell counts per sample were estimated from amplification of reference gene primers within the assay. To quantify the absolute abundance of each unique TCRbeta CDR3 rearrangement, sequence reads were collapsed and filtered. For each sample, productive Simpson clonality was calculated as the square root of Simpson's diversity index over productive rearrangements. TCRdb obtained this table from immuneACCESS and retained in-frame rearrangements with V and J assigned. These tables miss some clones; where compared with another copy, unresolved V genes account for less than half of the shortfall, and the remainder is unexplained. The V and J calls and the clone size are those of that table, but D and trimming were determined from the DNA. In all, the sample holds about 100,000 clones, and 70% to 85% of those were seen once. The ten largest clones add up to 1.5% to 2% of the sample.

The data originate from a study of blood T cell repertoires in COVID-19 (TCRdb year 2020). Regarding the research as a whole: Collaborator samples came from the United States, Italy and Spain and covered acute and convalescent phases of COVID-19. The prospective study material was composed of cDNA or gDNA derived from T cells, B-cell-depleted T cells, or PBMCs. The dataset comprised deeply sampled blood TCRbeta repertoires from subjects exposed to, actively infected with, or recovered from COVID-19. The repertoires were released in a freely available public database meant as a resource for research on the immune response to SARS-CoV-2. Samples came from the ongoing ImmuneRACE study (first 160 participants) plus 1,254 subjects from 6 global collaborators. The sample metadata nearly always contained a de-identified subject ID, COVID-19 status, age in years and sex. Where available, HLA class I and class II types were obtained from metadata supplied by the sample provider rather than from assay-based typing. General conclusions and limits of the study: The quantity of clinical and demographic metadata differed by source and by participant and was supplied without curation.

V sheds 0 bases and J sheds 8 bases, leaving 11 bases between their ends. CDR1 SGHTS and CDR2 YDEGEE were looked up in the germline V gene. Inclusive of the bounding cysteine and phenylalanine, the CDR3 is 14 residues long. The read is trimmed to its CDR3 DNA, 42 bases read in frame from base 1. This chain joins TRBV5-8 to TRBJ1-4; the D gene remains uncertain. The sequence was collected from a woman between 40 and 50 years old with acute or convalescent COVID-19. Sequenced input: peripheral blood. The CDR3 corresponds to CASSLVLGGEKLFF. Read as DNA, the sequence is TGTGCCAGCAGCTTGGTTCTGGGAGGGGAAAAACTGTTTTTT.